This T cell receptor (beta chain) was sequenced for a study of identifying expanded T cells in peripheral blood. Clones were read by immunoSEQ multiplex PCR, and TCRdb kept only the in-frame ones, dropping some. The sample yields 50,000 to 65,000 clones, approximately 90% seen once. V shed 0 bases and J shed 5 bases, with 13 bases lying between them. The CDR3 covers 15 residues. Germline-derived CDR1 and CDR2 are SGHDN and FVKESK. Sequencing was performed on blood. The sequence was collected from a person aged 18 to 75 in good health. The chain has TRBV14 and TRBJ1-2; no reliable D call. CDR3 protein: CASSQDLARPYGYTF. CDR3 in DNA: TGTGCCAGCAGCCAAGATTTGGCAAGACCTTATGGCTACACCTTC.